The source of this T cell receptor beta chain is a study of tumor and adjacent non-tumor tissue in lung cancer. Study-wide points: Tumor repertoires had a smaller top 100 clone share than normal lung. Tumor tissue had significantly higher TCR diversity than normal lung.

Many counts were recorded for this clonotype. Its matching antigen is unknown. The library came from three nested PCR rounds adapted from ARM-PCR protocols. TCRdb used MiXCR to reprocess the multiplex PCR reads, holding one entry per CDR3 protein. The profile covers over 110,000 distinct CDR3 sequences, with approximately 70% appearing a single time and approximately 18% taken by the ten largest. The template was RNA from unsorted bulk tissue. The CDR3 consists of 13 residues. Germline-derived CDR1 and CDR2 are DFQATT and SNEGSKA (reference sequence). Trimming left V 6 bases short and J 2 bases short, with 13 bases between.

The sequence came from a man aged 55 to 70 with small cell lung cancer. The V and J genes are TRBV20-1 and TRBJ2-5, with TRBD1 as a possible D gene (5 bases). Sequencing used lung tumor tissue. The chain's CDR3 is CSARLTVQETQYF. Written as DNA, the CDR3 is TGCAGTGCAAGACTGACAGTTCAAGAGACCCAGTACTTC.